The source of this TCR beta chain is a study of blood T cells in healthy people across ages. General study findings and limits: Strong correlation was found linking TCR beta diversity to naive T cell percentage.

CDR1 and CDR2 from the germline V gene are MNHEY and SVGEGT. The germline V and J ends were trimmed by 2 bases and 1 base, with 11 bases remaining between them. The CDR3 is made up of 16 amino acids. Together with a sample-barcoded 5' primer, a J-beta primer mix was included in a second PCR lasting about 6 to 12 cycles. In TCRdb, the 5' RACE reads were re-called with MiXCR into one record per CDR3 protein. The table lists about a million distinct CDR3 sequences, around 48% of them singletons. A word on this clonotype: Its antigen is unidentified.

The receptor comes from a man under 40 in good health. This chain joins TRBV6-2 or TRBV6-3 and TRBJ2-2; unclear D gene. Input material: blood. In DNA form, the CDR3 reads TGTGCCAGCAGTTACACTCTAGGTCGGAACACCGGGGAGCTGTTTTTT. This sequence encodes CASSYTLGRNTGELFF.